The subject of this entry is one T cell receptor (beta chain). The record originates from a study of T cell changes during pregnancy in multiple sclerosis. The data were produced by immunoSEQ multiplex PCR, yet TCRdb's version contains in-frame clones alone and is incomplete. This table holds approximately 50,000 clones, roughly 92% found once. The clonotype originates from a female donor with multiple sclerosis, enrolled in a pregnancy study. This sample comprised CD4+ T cells from peripheral blood mononuclear cells, obtained after pregnancy.

The CDR3 DNA is TGTGCCAGCAGCTTGGCTCCAAACACTGAAGCTTTCTTT. Translation: CASSLAPNTEAFF. The chain couples TRBV7-3 to TRBJ1-1; D is ambiguous. The V and J ends lost 3 bases and 2 bases respectively, with 7 bases between them. This CDR3 spans 13 amino acids. Germline assignment: CDR1 SGHTA and CDR2 FQGTGA.